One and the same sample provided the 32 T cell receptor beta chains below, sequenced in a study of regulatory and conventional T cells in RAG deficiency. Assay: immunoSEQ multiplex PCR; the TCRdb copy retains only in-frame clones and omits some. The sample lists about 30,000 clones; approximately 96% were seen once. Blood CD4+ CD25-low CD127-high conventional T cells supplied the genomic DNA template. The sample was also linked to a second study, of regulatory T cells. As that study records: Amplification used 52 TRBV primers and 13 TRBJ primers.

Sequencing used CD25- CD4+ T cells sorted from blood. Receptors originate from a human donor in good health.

The CDR3 nucleotides read TGTGCCTATAAGGCGAGGGCTGGAAACACCATATATTTT. This gives the protein CAYKARAGNTIYF. The chain uses TRBV30 and TRBJ1-3; no firm D call. V was pared by 7 bases and J by 2 bases, with 12 bases between. The CDR3 runs 13 residues. Per the germline V gene, CDR1 is GTSNPN and CDR2 is SVGIG (reference sequence).

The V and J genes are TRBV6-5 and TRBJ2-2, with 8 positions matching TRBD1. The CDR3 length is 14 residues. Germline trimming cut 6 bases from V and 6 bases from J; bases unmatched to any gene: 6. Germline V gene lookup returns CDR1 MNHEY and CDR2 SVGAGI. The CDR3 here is CASSKTGGPGELFF. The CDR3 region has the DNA TGTGCCAGCAGCAAAACAGGGGGTCCCGGGGAGCTGTTTTTT.

The CDR3 reads CASGPGTGIGDQPQHF. In nucleotides, the CDR3 is TGTGCTAGTGGCCCCGGGACAGGGATTGGGGATCAGCCCCAGCATTTT. The chain carries TRBV12-5 and TRBJ1-5; 9 bases map to TRBD1. Trimming removed 6 bases from V and 5 bases from J; junction bases left unmatched: 11. Germline values: CDR1 LGHNT, CDR2 FRNRAP. This CDR3 has 16 residues.

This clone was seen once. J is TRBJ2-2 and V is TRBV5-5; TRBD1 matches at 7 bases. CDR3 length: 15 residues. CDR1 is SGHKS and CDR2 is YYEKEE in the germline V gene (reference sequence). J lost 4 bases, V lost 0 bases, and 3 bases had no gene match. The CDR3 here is CASSLETGSTGELFF. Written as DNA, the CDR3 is TGTGCCAGCAGCTTGGAGACAGGGAGCACCGGGGAGCTGTTTTTT.

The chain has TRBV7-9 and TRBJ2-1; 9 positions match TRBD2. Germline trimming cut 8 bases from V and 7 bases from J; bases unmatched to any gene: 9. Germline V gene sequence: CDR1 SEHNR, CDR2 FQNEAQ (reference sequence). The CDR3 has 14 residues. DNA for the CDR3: TGTGCCAGCCAAGCGGGAGGCGGTAAAAATGAGCAGTTCTTC. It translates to CASQAGGGKNEQFF.

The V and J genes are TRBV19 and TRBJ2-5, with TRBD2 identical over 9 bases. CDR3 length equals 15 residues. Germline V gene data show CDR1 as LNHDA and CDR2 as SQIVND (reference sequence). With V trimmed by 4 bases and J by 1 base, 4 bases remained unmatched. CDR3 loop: CASSSISGGQETQYF. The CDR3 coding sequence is TGTGCCAGTAGTAGCATTAGCGGGGGCCAAGAGACCCAGTACTTC.

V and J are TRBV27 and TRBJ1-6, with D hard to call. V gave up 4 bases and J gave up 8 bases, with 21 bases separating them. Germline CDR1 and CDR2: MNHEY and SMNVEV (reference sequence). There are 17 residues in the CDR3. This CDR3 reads CASSSLGAQTKDSPLHF. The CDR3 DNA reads TGTGCCAGCAGTTCCCTGGGCGCACAGACGAAGGATTCACCCCTCCACTTT.

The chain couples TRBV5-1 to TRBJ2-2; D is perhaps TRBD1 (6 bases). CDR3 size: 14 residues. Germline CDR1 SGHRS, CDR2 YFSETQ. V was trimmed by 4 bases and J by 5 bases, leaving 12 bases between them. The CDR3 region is CASSDGQKTGELFF. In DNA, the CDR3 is TGCGCCAGCAGCGACGGACAGAAGACCGGGGAGCTGTTTTTT.

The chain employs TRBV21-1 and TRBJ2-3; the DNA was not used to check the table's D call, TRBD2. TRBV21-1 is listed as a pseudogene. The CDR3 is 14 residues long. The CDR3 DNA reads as TGTGCCAGCAGCAAAGTAGCGGGCACAGATACGCAGTATTTT. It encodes CASSKVAGTDTQYF.

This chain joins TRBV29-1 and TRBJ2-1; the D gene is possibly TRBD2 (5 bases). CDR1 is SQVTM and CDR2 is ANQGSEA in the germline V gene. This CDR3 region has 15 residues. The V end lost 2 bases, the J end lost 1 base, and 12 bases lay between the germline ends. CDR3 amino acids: CSVESGLGSYNEQFF. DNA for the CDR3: TGCAGCGTTGAATCGGGGTTAGGATCCTACAATGAGCAGTTCTTC.

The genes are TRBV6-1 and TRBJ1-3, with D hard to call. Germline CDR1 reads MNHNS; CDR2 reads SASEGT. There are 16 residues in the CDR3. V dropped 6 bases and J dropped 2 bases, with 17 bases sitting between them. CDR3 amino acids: CASSENGKSPGNTIYF. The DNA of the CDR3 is TGTGCCAGCAGCGAAAACGGTAAATCCCCTGGAAACACCATATATTTT.

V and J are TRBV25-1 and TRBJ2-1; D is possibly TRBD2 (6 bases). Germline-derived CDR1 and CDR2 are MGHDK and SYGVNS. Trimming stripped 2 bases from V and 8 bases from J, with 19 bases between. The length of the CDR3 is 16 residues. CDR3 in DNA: TGTGCCAGCAGTGAAGAACAGGAGGGTAGAGTCTATGAGCAGTTCTTC. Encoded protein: CASSEEQEGRVYEQFF.

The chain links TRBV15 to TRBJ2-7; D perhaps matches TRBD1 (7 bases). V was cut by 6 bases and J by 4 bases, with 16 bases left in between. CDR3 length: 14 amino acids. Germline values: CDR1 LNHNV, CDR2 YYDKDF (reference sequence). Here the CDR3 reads CATSRRQGGYEQYF. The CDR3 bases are TGTGCCACCAGTAGACGACAGGGAGGATACGAGCAGTACTTC.

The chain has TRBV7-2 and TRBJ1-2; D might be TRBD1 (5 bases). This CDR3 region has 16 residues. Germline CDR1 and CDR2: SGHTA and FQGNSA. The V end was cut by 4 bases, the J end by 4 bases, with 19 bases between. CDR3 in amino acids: CASSSQVSRAFYGYTF. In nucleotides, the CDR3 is TGTGCCAGCAGCTCGCAGGTGTCCAGGGCTTTCTATGGCTACACCTTC.

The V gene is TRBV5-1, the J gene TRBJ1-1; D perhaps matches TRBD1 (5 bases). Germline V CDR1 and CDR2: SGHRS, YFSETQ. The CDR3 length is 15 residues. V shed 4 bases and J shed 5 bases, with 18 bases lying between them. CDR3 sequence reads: CASSPKAQGGTEAFF. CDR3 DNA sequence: TGCGCCAGCAGCCCTAAAGCCCAGGGAGGAACTGAAGCTTTCTTT.

This chain's CDR3 is CASRAGENTGELFF. The CDR3 DNA reads as TGTGCCAGCAGGGCGGGAGAGAACACCGGGGAGCTGTTTTTT. The chain has TRBV6-5 and TRBJ2-2; the match to TRBD2 covers 7 bases. Germline CDR1 MNHEY, CDR2 SVGAGI. The J segment lost 1 base and the V segment lost 6 bases, leaving 2 bases of the junction unmatched. The CDR3 extends over 14 amino acids.

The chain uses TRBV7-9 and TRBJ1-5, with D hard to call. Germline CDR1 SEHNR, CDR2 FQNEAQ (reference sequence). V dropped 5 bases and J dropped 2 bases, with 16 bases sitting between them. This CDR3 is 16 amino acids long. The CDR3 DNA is TGTGCCAGCAGCCCGCCGAGCGGGATCGGCAATCAGCCCCAGCATTTT. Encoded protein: CASSPPSGIGNQPQHF.

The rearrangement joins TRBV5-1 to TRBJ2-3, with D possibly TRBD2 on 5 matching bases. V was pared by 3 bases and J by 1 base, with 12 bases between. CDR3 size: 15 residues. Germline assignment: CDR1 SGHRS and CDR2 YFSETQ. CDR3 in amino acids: CASSSDVEGTDTQYF. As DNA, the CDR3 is TGCGCCAGCAGCTCGGACGTGGAGGGCACAGATACGCAGTATTTT. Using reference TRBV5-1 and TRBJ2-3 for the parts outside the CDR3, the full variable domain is KAGVTQTPRYLIKTRGQQVTLSCSPISGHRSVSWYQQTPGQGLQFLFEYFSETQRNKGNFPGRFSGRQFSNSRSEMNVSTLELGDSALYLCASSSDVEGTDTQYFGPGTRLTVL.

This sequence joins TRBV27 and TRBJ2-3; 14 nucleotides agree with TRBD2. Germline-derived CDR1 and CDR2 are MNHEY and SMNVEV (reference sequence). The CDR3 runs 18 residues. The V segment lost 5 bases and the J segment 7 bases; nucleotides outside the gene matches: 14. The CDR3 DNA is TGTGCCAGCAGTACCCGTGGGACTAGCGGGGGCCGGGGGAATACGCAGTATTTT. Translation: CASSTRGTSGGRGNTQYF.

The CDR3 here is CASRLTGEHGELFF. DNA for the CDR3: TGTGCCAGCAGACTGACAGGGGAGCACGGGGAGCTGTTTTTT. This chain links TRBV5-6 with TRBJ2-2; 8 bases align to TRBD1. CDR1 SGHDT and CDR2 YYEEEE come from the germline V gene. V lost 5 bases to trimming and J lost 7 bases; unmatched junction nucleotides: 7. The CDR3 loop spans 14 amino acids.

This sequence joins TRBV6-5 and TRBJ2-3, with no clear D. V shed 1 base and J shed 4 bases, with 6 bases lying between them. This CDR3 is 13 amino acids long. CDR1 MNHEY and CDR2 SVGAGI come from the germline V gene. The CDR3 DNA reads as TGTGCCAGCAGTTACTGGCTGTCAGATACGCAGTATTTT. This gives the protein CASSYWLSDTQYF.

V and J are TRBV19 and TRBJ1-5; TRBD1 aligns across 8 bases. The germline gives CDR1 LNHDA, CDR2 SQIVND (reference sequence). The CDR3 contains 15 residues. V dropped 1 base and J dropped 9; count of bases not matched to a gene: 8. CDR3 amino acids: CASSIGGQVRGPQHF. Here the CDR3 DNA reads TGTGCCAGTAGTATAGGGGGACAGGTTCGAGGGCCCCAGCATTTT.

The CDR3 DNA reads as TGCAGCCTCATAATAGCGGGAGGAGGCACAGATACGCAGTATTTT. Protein product: CSLIIAGGGTDTQYF. V gene TRBV29-1 combines with J gene TRBJ2-3; 10 nucleotides match TRBD2. V lost 8 bases and J lost 1; bases outside the gene matches: 9. This CDR3 is built from 15 residues. Germline V lookup: CDR1 SQVTM, CDR2 ANQGSEA.

CDR3 loop: CASSLGLSRDYGYTF. The CDR3 bases are TGCGCCAGCAGCTTGGGATTGAGCCGGGACTATGGCTACACCTTC. This chain links TRBV5-1 with TRBJ1-2; D remains unclear. V was clipped by 0 bases and J by 3 bases, with 12 bases between them. This CDR3 has 15 residues. Germline V lookup: CDR1 SGHRS, CDR2 YFSETQ. The entire variable domain, with the rest obtained from reference TRBV5-1 and TRBJ1-2, is as follows: KAGVTQTPRYLIKTRGQQVTLSCSPISGHRSVSWYQQTPGQGLQFLFEYFSETQRNKGNFPGRFSGRQFSNSRSEMNVSTLELGDSALYLCASSLGLSRDYGYTFGSGTRLTVV.

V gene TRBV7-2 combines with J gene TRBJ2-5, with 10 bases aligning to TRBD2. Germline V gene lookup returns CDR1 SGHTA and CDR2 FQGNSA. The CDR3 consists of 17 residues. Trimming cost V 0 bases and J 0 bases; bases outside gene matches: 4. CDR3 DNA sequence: TGTGCCAGCAGCTTAGCACTAGCGGGAAAGTACCAAGAGACCCAGTACTTC. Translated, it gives CASSLALAGKYQETQYF.

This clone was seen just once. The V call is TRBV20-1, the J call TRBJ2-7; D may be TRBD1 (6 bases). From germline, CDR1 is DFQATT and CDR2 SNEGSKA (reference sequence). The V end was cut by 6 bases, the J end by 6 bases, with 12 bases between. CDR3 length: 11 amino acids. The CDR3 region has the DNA TGCAGTGCCATAACACAGGGCGAGCAGTACTTC. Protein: CSAITQGEQYF.

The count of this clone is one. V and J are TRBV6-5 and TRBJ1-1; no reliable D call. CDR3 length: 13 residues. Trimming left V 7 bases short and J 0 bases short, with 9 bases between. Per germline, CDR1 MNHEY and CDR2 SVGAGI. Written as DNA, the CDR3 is TGTGCCAGCACTCCCCAGATGAACACTGAAGCTTTCTTT. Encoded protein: CASTPQMNTEAFF.

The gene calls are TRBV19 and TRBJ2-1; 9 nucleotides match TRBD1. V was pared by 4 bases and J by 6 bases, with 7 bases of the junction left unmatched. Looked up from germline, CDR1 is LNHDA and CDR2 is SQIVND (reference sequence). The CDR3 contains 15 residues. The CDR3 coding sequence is TGTGCCAGTAGTAGGGACAGGGATGGGGCCAATGAGCAGTTCTTC. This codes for CASSRDRDGANEQFF. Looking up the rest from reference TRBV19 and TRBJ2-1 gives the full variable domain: DGGITQSPKYLFRKEGQNVTLSCEQNLNHDAMYWYRQDPGQGLRLIYYSQIVNDFQKGDIAEGYSVSREKKESFPLTVTSAQKNPTAFYLCASSRDRDGANEQFFGPGTRLTVL.

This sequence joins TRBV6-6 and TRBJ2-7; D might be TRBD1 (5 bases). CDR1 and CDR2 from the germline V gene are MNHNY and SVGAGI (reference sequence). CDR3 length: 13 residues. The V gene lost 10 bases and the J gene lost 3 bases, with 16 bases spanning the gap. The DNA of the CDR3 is TGTGCCACCAGAAACCGAGACAGCTACGAGCAGTACTTC. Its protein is CATRNRDSYEQYF.

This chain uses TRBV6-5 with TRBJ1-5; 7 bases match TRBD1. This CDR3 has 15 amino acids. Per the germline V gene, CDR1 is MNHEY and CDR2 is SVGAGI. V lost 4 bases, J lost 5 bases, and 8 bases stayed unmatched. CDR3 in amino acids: CASSFNRDRHQPQHF. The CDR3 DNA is TGTGCCAGCAGTTTCAACCGGGACAGACATCAGCCCCAGCATTTT.

CDR3 DNA sequence: TGTGCCAGCAGTCAGGGATCTGGAAACACCATATATTTT. Its translation: CASSQGSGNTIYF. The rearrangement joins TRBV28 to TRBJ1-3; tentatively, D is TRBD1 (5 bases). This CDR3 has 13 amino acids. The V gene lost 5 bases and the J gene lost 1 base, with 6 bases spanning the gap. Germline assignment: CDR1 MDHEN and CDR2 SYDVKM.

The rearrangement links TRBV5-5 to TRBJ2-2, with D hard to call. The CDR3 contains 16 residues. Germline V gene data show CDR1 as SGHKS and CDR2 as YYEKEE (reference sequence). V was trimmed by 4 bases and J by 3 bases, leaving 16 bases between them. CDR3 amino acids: CASSRFSTVDTGELFF. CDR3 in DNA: TGTGCCAGCAGCAGATTTTCCACGGTGGACACCGGGGAGCTGTTTTTT.